These T cell receptor beta chains were read from a single sample in a study of shared clonotypes between healthy human individuals. Profiled with immunoSEQ multiplex PCR; TCRdb holds only in-frame clones, not every one. The table has some 1,900,000 clones, just under 95% seen once. Sequencing was performed on naive CD8+ T cells sorted from blood. These receptors were collected from a man in his late teens or twenties in good health. Both conserved end residues are part of each CDR3.

TRBV28	TRBJ1-5	CASVSGDGGNQPQHF
TRBV9	TRBJ2-7	CASSVANSYEQYF
TRBV28	TRBJ1-5	CASSKRAARPQHF
TRBV27	TRBJ2-7	CASSPVQGEGYEQYF
TRBV15	TRBJ2-1	CATSPGGLHNEQFF
TRBV10-2	TRBJ2-1	CASSSTGGESYNEQFF
TRBV28	TRBJ2-5	CASRGTLSKTQYF
TRBV19	TRBJ2-1	CASVDGTAQNEQFF
TRBV7-9	TRBJ2-5	CASSLKATQETQYF
TRBV11-2	TRBJ1-3	CASSYLDLGVEGNTIYF
TRBV7-2	TRBJ2-7	CASSLGQSTYEQYF
TRBV5-6	TRBJ2-7	CASSFGVSYEQYF
TRBV7-2	TRBJ1-3	CASSLAGSFSGNTIYF
TRBV21-1	TRBJ1-1	CASSNDRDTEAFF
TRBV4-1	TRBJ2-7	CASSQEPGGHEQYF
TRBV2	TRBJ2-2	CASSERVAVLTGELFF
TRBV2	TRBJ2-1	CASRSRGLNEQFF